This T cell receptor (beta chain) stems from a study of T cells in Graves' hyperthyroidism and ophthalmopathy. From germline, CDR1 is DFQATT and CDR2 SNEGSKA (reference sequence). Trimming left V 0 bases short and J 0 bases short, with 15 bases between. The CDR3 has 17 residues. Using RNA transcripts as the source, TCR beta CDR3 regions were amplified. When the TCR CDR3 underwent first-round RT-PCR, the HTBI primer set was used. TCRdb reprocessed the multiplex PCR reads via MiXCR and lists one record per CDR3 protein. This sample has fewer than 40,000 distinct CDR3 sequences; 52% occur once, and the top ten carry roughly a sixth. Ophthalmopathy cases scored 3 or more on the Clinical Activity Score and 4 or more on NOSPECS grade, with duration below 3 months. Based on clinical symptoms, serum thyroxine and TRAb, thyroid ultrasound and orbital computed tomography, diagnoses were reached. Study findings and constraints: In validation, the model predicted ophthalmopathy. These predictions came a median approximately 6.5 months before onset. Peripheral blood also featured most of the thyroid clonotypes expanded above 0.001.

This clonotype was counted at least ten times. Its antigen is unidentified. The clonotype originates from a man aged 35 to 55 with Graves' ophthalmopathy. The V gene is TRBV20-1, the J gene TRBJ1-3, with a possible D match to TRBD1 (5 bases). The sample consisted of blood. The CDR3 reads CSARDFSGLNSGNTIYF. The DNA for the CDR3 is TGCAGTGCTAGAGATTTCTCGGGGCTAAACTCTGGAAACACCATATATTTT.